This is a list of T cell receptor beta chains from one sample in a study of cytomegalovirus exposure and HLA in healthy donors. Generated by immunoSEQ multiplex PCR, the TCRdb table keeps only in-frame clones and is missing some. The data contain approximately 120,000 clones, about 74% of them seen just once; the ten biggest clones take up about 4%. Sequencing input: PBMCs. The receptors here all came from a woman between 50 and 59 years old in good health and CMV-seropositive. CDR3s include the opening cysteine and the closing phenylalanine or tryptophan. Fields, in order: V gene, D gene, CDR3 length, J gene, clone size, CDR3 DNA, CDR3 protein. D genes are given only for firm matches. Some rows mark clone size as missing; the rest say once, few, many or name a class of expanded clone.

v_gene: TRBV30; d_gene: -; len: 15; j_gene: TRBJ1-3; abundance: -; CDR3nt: TGTGCCTGGAGTCCCCCAGACAGTTCAAGACCCACCATATATTTT; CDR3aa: CAWSPPDSSRPTIYF
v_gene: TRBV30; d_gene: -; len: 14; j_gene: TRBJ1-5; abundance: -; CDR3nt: TGTGCCTGGAGTGGGGACAAAGTGGGTCAGCCCCAGCATTTT; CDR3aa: CAWSGDKVGQPQHF
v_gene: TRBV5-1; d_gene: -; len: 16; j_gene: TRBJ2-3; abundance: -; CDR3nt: TGCGCCAGCAGCGAACAAGGGGGACCAAAAGGAGATACGCAGTATTTT; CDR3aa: CASSEQGGPKGDTQYF
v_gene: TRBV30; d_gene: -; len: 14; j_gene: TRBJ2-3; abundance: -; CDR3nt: TGTGCCTGGAGTTCAGGGTATAGCACAGATACGCAGTATTTT; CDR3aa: CAWSSGYSTDTQYF
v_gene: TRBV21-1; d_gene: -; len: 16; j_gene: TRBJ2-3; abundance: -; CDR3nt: TGTGCCAGCAGCAAATCCGGACAGGTGGAGTTGGATACGCAGTATTTT; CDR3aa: CASSKSGQVELDTQYF
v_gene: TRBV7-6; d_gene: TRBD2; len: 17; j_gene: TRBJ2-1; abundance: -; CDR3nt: TGTGCCAGCAGCTCCCGCGGGGGGGCAGGTTCCTACAATGAGCAGTTCTTC; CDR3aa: CASSSRGGAGSYNEQFF
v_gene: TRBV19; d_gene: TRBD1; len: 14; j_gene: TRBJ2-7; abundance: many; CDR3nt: TGTGCCAGTCGCCGGGACAGCTCCTCCTACGAGCAGTACTTC; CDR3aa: CASRRDSSSYEQYF
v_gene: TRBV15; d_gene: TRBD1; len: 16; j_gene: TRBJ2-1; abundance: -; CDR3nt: TGTGCCACCAGCAGAGATCCAGGGGGAAACTACAATGAGCAGTTCTTC; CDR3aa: CATSRDPGGNYNEQFF
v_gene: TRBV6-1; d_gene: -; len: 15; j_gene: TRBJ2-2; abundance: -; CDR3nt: TGTGCCAGCAAGCAGGGGCCATCGGGCACCGGGGAGCTGTTTTTT; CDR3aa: CASKQGPSGTGELFF
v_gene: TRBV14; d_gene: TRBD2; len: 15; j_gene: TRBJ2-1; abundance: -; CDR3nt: TGTGCCAGCAGCCAAACGGGGGGCTCCTACAATGAGCAGTTCTTC; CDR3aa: CASSQTGGSYNEQFF
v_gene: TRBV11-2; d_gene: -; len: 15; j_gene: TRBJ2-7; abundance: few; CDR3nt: TGTGCCAGCAGCTTAGACGGAGGCAGCTCCTACGAGCAGTACTTC; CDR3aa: CASSLDGGSSYEQYF
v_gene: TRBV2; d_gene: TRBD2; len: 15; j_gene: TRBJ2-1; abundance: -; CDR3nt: TGTGCCAGCAGCTCTAGCGGGGGGACCTACAATGAGCAGTTCTTC; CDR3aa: CASSSSGGTYNEQFF
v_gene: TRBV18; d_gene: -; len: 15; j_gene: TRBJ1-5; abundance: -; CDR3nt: TGTGCCAGCTCACCGGGACTTACACCTAATCAGCCCCAGCATTTT; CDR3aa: CASSPGLTPNQPQHF
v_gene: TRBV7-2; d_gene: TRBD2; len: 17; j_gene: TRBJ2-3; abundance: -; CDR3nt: TGTGCCAGCAGCTTAGAATCCCGGCTAGCGGGGGCAGATACGCAGTATTTT; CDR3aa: CASSLESRLAGADTQYF
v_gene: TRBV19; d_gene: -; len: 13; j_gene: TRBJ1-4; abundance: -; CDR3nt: TGTGCCAGTAGTACGCAGAAAAATGAAAAACTGTTTTTT; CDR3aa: CASSTQKNEKLFF
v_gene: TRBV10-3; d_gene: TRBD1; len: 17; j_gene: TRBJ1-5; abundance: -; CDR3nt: TGTGCCATCAGTGAGTTCAACAGGGGGGGAGGCAATCAGCCCCAGCATTTT; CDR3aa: CAISEFNRGGGNQPQHF
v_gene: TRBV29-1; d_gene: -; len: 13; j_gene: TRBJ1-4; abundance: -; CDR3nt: TGCAGCGTTGAAGAGGGGGCGGATGAAAAACTGTTTTTT; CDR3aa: CSVEEGADEKLFF
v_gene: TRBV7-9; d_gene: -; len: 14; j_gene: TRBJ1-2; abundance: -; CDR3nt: TGTGCCAGCAGCGCCCGGGACACACCGAGAGGCTACACCTTC; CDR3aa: CASSARDTPRGYTF
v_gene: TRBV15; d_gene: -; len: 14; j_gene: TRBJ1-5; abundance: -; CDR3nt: TGTGCCACCAGACAGATGTATAGCAATCAGCCCCAGCATTTT; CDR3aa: CATRQMYSNQPQHF
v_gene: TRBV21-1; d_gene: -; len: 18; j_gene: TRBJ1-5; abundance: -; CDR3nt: TGTGCCAGCAGCCAACTCTGTGGGGGGGCGAAAGGCAATCAGCCCCAGCATTTT; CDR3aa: CASSQLCGGAKGNQPQHF
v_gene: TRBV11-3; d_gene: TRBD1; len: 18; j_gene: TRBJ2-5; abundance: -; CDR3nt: TGTGCCAGCAGCCCGAGGGTAGGACAGGGGGCAAGGTCGGAGACCCAGTACTTC; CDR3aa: CASSPRVGQGARSETQYF
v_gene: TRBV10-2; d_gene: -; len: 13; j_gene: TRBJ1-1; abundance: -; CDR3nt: TGCGCCAGCAGTGTTGTCCGGAACACTGAAGCTTTCTTT; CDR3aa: CASSVVRNTEAFF
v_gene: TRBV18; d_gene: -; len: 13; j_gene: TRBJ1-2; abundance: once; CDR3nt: TGTGCCAGCTCACCGTCGGGGGACGCTGGCTACACCTTC; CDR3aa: CASSPSGDAGYTF
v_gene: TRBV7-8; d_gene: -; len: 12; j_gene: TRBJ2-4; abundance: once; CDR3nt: TGTGCCAGCTCGCAGGGAGGTTACATTCAGTACTTC; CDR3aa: CASSQGGYIQYF
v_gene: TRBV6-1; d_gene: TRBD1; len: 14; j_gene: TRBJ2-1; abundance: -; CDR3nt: TGTGCCATCCTTTGGGTGGACAGGGGGCCGGAGCAGTTCTTC; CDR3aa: CAILWVDRGPEQFF
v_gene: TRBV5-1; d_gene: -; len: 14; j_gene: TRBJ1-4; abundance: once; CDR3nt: TGCGCCAGCAGCCAGGGCTTGGTGCGAGAAAAACTGTTTTTT; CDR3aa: CASSQGLVREKLFF
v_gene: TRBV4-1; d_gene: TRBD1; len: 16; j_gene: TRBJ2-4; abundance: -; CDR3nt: TGCGCCAGCAGCCAAGAAACTACGGGACAGCGAAACATTCAGTACTTC; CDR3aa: CASSQETTGQRNIQYF
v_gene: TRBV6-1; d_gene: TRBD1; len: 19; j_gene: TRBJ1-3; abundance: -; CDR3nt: TGTGCCAGCAGTGAAGGGAACAGGGGGCAACAACTACTAGGAAACACCATATATTTT; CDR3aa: CASSEGNRGQQLLGNTIYF
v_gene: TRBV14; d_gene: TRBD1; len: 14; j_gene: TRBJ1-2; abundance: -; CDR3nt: TGTGCCAGCAGCCTCGACAGGGCCAACTATGGCTACACCTTC; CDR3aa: CASSLDRANYGYTF
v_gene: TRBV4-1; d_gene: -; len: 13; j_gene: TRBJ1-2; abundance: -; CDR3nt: TGCGCCAGCAGCCAATTAGACAGGTTTGGCTACACCTTC; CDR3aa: CASSQLDRFGYTF
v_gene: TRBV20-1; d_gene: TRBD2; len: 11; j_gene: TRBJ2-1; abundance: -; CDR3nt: TGCAGTGCTGGGGGGGATGTTGAGCAGTTCTTC; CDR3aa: CSAGGDVEQFF
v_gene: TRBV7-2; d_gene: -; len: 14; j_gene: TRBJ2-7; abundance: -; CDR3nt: TGTGCCAGCAGCTTAAGCGGAAGCTCCTACGAGCAGTACTTC; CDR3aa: CASSLSGSSYEQYF
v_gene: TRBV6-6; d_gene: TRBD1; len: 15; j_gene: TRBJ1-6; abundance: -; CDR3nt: TGTGCCAGCAGTTCTACCGGGACAGGGGGATCACCCCTCCACTTT; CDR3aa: CASSSTGTGGSPLHF
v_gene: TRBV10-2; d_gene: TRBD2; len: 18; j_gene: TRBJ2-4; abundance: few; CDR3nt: TGCGCCAGCAGCCAGTCCCGCGCTAGCGGGGGCCTGGGGAACATTCAGTACTTC; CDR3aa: CASSQSRASGGLGNIQYF
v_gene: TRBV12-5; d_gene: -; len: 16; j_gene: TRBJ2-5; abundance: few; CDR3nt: TGTGCTAGTGGTTTCCCTACGGGATCCCTCCAAGAGACCCAGTACTTC; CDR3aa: CASGFPTGSLQETQYF
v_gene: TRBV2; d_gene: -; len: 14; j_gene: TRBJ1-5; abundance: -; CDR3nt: TGTGCCAGCAGGCCGTCACAGGGTACTCAGCCCCAGCATTTT; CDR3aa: CASRPSQGTQPQHF
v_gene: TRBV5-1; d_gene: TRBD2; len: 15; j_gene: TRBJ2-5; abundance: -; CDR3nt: TGCGCCAGCAACCGGGGCGGGGGGGGCCAAGAGACCCAGTACTTC; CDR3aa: CASNRGGGGQETQYF
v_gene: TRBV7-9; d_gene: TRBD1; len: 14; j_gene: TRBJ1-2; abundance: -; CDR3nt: TGTGCCAGCAGTCGGGGGACAGGGGGCGCCGGCTACACCTTC; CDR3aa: CASSRGTGGAGYTF
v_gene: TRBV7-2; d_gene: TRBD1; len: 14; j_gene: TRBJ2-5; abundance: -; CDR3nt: TGTGCCAGCAGCTCGGGACAGGGTGTGGAGACCCAGTACTTC; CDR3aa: CASSSGQGVETQYF
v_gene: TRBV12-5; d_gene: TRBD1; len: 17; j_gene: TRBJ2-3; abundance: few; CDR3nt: TGTGCTAGTGCCATAGGGACAGGGACTTTTGTCACAGATACGCAGTATTTT; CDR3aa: CASAIGTGTFVTDTQYF
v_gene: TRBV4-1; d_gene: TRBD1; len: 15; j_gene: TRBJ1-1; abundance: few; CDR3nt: TGCGCCAGCAGGCCTCTAAGGACAGGGAACACTGAAGCTTTCTTT; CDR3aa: CASRPLRTGNTEAFF
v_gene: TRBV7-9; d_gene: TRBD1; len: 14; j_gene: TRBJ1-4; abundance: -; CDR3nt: TGTGCCAGCAGCCAAGACAGGGGATACGAAAAACTGTTTTTT; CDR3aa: CASSQDRGYEKLFF
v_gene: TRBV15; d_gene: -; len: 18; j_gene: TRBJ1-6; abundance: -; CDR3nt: TGTGCCACCAGCAGAGACAGGGGTATCCGGTCCTATAATTCACCCCTCCACTTT; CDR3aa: CATSRDRGIRSYNSPLHF
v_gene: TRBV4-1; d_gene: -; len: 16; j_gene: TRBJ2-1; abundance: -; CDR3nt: TGCGCCAGCAGCCAAGGATCGGGCGGGGCCTACAATGAGCAGTTCTTC; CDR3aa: CASSQGSGGAYNEQFF
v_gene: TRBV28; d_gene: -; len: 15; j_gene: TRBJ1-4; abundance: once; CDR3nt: TGTGCCAGCAACGACAGAAAGGCCTCTAATGAAAAACTGTTTTTT; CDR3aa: CASNDRKASNEKLFF
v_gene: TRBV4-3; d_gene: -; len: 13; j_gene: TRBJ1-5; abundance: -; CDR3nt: TGCGCCAGCAGCTCCCGGTTTAATCAGCCCCAGCATTTT; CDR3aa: CASSSRFNQPQHF
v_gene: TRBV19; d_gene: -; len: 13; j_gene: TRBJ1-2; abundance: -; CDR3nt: TGTGCCAGTAGTTATGACACTAACTATGGCTACACCTTC; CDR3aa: CASSYDTNYGYTF